This T cell receptor (beta chain) emerged from a study of PD-L1 blockade in urothelial cancer. Study in general: Blood drawn 3 weeks (second dose) and 6 weeks after treatment start was analyzed. Overall study results and limits: Tumor-associated clones in blood expanded more at 3 weeks in durable-benefit patients. Pretreatment TCR clonality in blood under the median foretold superior survival.

CDR1 SGHTA and CDR2 FQGNSA come from the germline V gene. Losses at the gene ends were 5 bases for V and 0 bases for J; bases not matched to a gene: 3. The CDR3 runs 17 residues. The time point here: peripheral blood 6 weeks after treatment start. In regard to this clone: No antigen is known for it.

Sequencing was performed with immunoSEQ multiplex PCR; in TCRdb, only in-frame clones are kept and a portion is missing. The sample consists of roughly 28,000 clones, 80% to 90% of them appearing once. The source was PBMCs, collected around atezolizumab (anti-PD-L1) treatment. The TCR sequence derives from a man between 65 and 85 years old with urothelial cancer. The chain employs TRBV7-2 and TRBJ2-3, with 15 bases matching TRBD2. The CDR3 protein is CASSTGLAGGSTDTQYF. The DNA for the CDR3 is TGTGCCAGCAGCACGGGACTAGCGGGGGGAAGCACAGATACGCAGTATTTT.